This entry lists 14 T cell receptor beta chains sequenced from one sample in a study of CD8 T cells in ankylosing spondylitis. TCRdb re-analysed the 5' RACE reads in MiXCR, keeping a single row per CDR3 protein. Among 230,000 or so distinct CDR3 sequences listed, 18% were seen once. Sequencing was carried out using blood, either unsorted or a sorted T cell fraction (not recorded which). These receptors all come from a male donor with ankylosing spondylitis or in good health (not recorded which).

This clonotype was observed once. CDR3 loop: CAISPGSTEAFF. The CDR3 nucleotides are TGTGCCATCAGCCCAGGAAGCACTGAAGCTTTCTTT. The rearrangement joins TRBV10-3 to TRBJ1-1, with D hard to call. Trimming left V 6 bases short and J 4 bases short, with 9 bases between. This CDR3 is built from 12 residues. The germline CDR1 and CDR2 sequences are ENHRY and SYGVKD.

This clonotype was counted a few times. Being one base from a much bigger clone, this may be a read error. The chain has TRBV7-9 and TRBJ2-1, with D unclear. In germline, CDR1 is SEHNR, CDR2 FQNEAQ (reference sequence). V lost 2 bases to trimming and J lost 6 bases, with 2 bases between them. This CDR3 comprises 11 residues. CDR3 sequence: CASSLFNEQFF. In DNA, the CDR3 is TGTGCCAGCAGCTTATTCAATGAGCAGTTCTTC.

This chain links TRBV12-3 or TRBV12-4 with TRBJ2-3; tentative D call: TRBD2 (6 bases). V gave up 5 bases and J gave up 4 bases, with 13 bases separating them. This CDR3 comprises 14 residues. The chain's CDR3 is CASSPPGDPDTQYF. In DNA form, the CDR3 reads TGTGCCAGCAGTCCACCGGGGGACCCAGATACGCAGTATTTT.

This rearrangement joins TRBV7-9 to TRBJ2-7; D possibly matches TRBD1 or TRBD2 (5 bases each). In germline, CDR1 is SEHNR, CDR2 FQNEAQ (reference sequence). The V and J ends lost 4 bases and 3 bases respectively, with 16 bases between them. The CDR3 has 15 amino acids. The CDR3 nucleotides are TGTGCCAGCAGCTCAACCGGGACGGGGAGCTACGAGCAGTACTTC. Protein sequence: CASSSTGTGSYEQYF.

This clonotype showed up just a few times. An end of the junction does not agree with germline; a read error may underlie this. CDR3 amino acids: CASSLEGPRGTAPDNIQYF. The CDR3 DNA reads as TGTGCCAGCAGCCTAGAGGGGCCGAGGGGGACGGCCCCGGACAACATTCAGTACTTC. This rearrangement joins TRBV11-2 to TRBJ2-4; the D gene is possibly TRBD1 (6 bases). CDR3 length equals 19 residues. The germline V gene encodes CDR1 SGHAT and CDR2 FQNNGV.

The rearrangement links TRBV4-3 to TRBJ2-3; 7 bases align to TRBD2. The CDR3 has 14 residues. Germline V gene data show CDR1 as LGHNA and CDR2 as YSLEER. V was clipped by 0 bases and J by 6 bases; unmatched bases: 3. The CDR3 sequence: CASSQDSGWDTQYF. Here the CDR3 DNA reads TGCGCCAGCAGCCAAGATAGCGGGTGGGATACGCAGTATTTT.

This clonotype was seen at least ten times. The chain has TRBV7-9 and TRBJ2-7; TRBD2 might be the D (5 bases). Germline V CDR1 and CDR2: SEHNR, FQNEAQ (reference sequence). V gave up 4 bases and J gave up 2 bases, with 9 bases separating them. This CDR3 comprises 13 residues. The CDR3 region has the DNA TGTGCCAGCAGCTCAGAGCGGACCTACGAGCAGTACTTC. The encoded protein is CASSSERTYEQYF.

In DNA form, the CDR3 reads TGCAGTGCATCAGGGTTGAAGGGAACTGAAGCTTTCTTT. This translates into CSASGLKGTEAFF. The chain recombines TRBV20-1 with TRBJ1-1; D may be TRBD1 (5 bases). With 6 bases removed from V and 5 bases from J, the gap between germline ends came to 16 bases. Germline V gene sequence: CDR1 DFQATT, CDR2 SNEGSKA (reference sequence). This CDR3 region has 13 residues.

This clonotype was seen a few times. The rearrangement links TRBV12-3 or TRBV12-4 to TRBJ2-7; D tentatively reads TRBD1 or TRBD2 (5 bases each). This CDR3 has 15 amino acids. The V and J ends lost 4 bases and 2 bases respectively, with 15 bases between them. Here the CDR3 reads CASSSTQRGPYEQYF. In nucleotides, the CDR3 is TGTGCCAGCAGTTCGACCCAACGGGGACCCTACGAGCAGTACTTC.

The chain couples TRBV3-1 to TRBJ2-2, with D unclear. V was cut by 0 bases and J by 2 bases, with 10 bases left in between. The CDR3 is made up of 16 amino acids. Germline assignment: CDR1 LGHDT and CDR2 YNNKEL (reference sequence). The CDR3 protein is CASSQEVQRNTGELFF. CDR3 bases: TGTGCCAGCAGCCAAGAGGTCCAGCGAAACACCGGGGAGCTGTTTTTT. Supplemented by reference TRBV3-1 and TRBJ2-2, the full variable domain reads DTAVSQTPKYLVTQMGNDKSIKCEQNLGHDTMYWYKQDSKKFLKIMFSYNNKELIINETVPNRFSPKSPDKAHLNLHINSLELGDSAVYFCASSQEVQRNTGELFFGEGSRLTVL.

This clonotype occurred a few times. The chain joins TRBV20-1 to TRBJ2-1; 8 nucleotides match TRBD2. Trimming took 0 bases from V and 1 from J; bases not matched to a gene: 5. The CDR3 consists of 16 residues. The V gene's germline CDR1 is DFQATT and CDR2 SNEGSKA (reference sequence). CDR3 region: CSARDQREGSYNEQFF. The CDR3 DNA reads TGCAGTGCTAGAGATCAACGGGAGGGGTCCTACAATGAGCAGTTCTTC.

A few counts support this clonotype. The chain employs TRBV29-1 and TRBJ1-2, with D perhaps matching TRBD1 (5 bases). Trimming took 1 base from V and 4 from J, leaving 7 bases between them. This CDR3 region has 12 residues. Germline CDR1 and CDR2: SQVTM and ANQGSEA. The CDR3 reads CSVEGQRYGYTF. For the CDR3, the DNA is TGCAGCGTTGAAGGACAGCGCTATGGCTACACCTTC.

This clonotype was counted only a few times. The V call is TRBV5-6, the J call TRBJ1-1; D is perhaps TRBD1 (6 bases). With 2 bases removed from V and 6 bases from J, the gap between germline ends came to 20 bases. The CDR3 loop spans 16 amino acids. Germline CDR1 reads SGHDT; CDR2 reads YYEEEE. CDR3 protein: CASSFTGSYSGSEAFF. CDR3 in DNA: TGTGCCAGCAGCTTCACAGGGTCATATTCAGGGTCTGAAGCTTTCTTT.

The genes are TRBV20-1 and TRBJ2-3; D call uncertain. Trimming stripped 2 bases from V and 2 bases from J, with 11 bases between. CDR1 and CDR2 from the germline V gene are DFQATT and SNEGSKA (reference sequence). The CDR3 has 14 amino acids. The CDR3 loop reads CSARLEQITDTQYF. The CDR3 nucleotides read TGCAGTGCTAGACTTGAACAGATCACAGATACGCAGTATTTT.